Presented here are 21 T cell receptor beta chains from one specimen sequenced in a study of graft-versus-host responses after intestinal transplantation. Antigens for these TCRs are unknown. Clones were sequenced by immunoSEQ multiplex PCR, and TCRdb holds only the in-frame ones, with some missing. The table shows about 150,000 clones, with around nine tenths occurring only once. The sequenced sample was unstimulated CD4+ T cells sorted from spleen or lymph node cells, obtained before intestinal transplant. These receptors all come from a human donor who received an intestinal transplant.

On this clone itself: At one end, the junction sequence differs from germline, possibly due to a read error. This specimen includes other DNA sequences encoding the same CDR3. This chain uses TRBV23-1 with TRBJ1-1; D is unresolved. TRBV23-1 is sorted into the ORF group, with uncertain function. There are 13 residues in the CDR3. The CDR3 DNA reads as TGCGCCAGCAGTCAATCCAAGGGAACTGAGGCTTTCTTT. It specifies CASSQSKGTEAFF.

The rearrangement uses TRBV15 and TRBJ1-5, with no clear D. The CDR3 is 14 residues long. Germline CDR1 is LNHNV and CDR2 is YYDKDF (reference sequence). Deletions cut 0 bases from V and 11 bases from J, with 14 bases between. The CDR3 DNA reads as TGTGCCACCAGCAGAGATCATTTGAGCATGTCCCAGCATTTT. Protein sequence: CATSRDHLSMSQHF.

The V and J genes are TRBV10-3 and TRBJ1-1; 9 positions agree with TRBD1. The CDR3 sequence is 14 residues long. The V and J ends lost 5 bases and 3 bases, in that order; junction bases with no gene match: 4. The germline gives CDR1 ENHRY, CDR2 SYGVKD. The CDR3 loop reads CAISKRDRDTEAFF. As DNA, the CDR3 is TGTGCCATCAGTAAAAGGGACAGGGACACTGAAGCTTTCTTT.

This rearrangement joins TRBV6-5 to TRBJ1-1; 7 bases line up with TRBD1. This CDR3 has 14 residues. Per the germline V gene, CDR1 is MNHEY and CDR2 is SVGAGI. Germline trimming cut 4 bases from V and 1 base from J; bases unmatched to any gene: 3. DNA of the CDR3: TGTGCCAGCAGTTTCCGGACAGGGAACACTGAAGCTTTCTTT. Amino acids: CASSFRTGNTEAFF.

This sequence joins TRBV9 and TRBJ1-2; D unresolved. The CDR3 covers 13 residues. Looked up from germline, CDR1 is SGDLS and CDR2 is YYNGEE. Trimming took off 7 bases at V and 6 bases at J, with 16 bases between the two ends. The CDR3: CASAKASGNGYTF. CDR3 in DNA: TGTGCCAGCGCTAAGGCCTCCGGGAATGGCTACACCTTC.

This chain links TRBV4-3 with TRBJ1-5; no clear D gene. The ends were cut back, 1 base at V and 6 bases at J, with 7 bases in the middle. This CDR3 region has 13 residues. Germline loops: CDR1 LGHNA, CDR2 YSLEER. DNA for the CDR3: TGCGCCAGCAGCCAAGTGGGCGGTCAGCCCCAGCATTTT. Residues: CASSQVGGQPQHF.

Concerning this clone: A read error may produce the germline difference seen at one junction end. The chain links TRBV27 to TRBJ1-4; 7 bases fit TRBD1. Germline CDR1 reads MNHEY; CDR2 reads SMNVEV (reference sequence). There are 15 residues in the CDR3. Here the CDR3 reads CTSRTTGSTNEKLFF. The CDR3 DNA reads TGTACCAGCAGAACGACAGGGTCAACTAATGAAAAACTGTTTTTT.

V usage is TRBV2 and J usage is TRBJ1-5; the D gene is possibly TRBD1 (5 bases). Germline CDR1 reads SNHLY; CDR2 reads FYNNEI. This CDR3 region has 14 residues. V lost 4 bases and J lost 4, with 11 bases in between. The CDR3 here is CASSGPGGNQPQHF. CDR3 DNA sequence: TGTGCCAGCAGTGGGCCCGGGGGGAATCAGCCCCAGCATTTT.

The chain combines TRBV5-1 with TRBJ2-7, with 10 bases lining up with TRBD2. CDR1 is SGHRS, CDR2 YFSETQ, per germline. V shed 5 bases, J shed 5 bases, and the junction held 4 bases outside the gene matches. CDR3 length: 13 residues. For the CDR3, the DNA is TGCGCCAGCAGGCTAGCGGGAGCGGACGAGCAGTACTTC. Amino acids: CASRLAGADEQYF.

In DNA form, the CDR3 reads TGTGCCTGGAGTGTAACCTCTGGAAACACCATATATTTT. Protein sequence: CAWSVTSGNTIYF. The chain carries TRBV30 and TRBJ1-3; D gene ambiguous. V was pared by 0 bases and J by 0 bases, with 3 bases between. CDR1 and CDR2 from the germline V gene are GTSNPN and SVGIG (reference sequence). The CDR3 sequence is 13 residues long.

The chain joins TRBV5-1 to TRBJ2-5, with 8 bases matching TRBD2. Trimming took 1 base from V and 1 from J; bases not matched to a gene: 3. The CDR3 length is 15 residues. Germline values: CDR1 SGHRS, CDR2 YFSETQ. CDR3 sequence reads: CASSLPGGRQETQYF. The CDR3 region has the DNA TGCGCCAGCAGCTTGCCGGGAGGGCGCCAAGAGACCCAGTACTTC.

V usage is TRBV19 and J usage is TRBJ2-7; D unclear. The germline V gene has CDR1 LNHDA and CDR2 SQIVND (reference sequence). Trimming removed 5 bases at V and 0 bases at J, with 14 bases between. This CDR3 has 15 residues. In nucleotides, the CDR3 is TGTGCCAGTAGTGGTGACGATCGCAGCTCCTACGAGCAGTACTTC. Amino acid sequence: CASSGDDRSSYEQYF.

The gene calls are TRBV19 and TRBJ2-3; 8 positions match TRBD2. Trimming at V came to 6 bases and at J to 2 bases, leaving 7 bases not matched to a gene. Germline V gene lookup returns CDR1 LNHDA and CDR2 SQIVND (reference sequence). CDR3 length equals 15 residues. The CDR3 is CASRPTSGHTDTQYF. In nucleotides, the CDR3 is TGTGCCAGTAGGCCCACTAGCGGCCACACAGATACGCAGTATTTT.

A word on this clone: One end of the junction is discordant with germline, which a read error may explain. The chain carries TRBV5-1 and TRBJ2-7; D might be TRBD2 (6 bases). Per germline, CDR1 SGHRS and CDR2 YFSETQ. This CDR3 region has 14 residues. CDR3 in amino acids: CASSFFGTRDRLDF. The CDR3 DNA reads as TGCGCCAGCAGCTTCTTCGGTACGCGGGATCGGCTGGACTTC.

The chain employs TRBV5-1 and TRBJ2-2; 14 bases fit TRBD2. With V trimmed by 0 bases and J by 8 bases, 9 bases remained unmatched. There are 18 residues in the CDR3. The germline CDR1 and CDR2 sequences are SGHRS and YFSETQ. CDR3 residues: CASSLESGLAGVLGELFF. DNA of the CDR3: TGCGCCAGCAGCTTGGAGTCGGGACTAGCGGGAGTTTTGGGGGAGCTGTTTTTT.

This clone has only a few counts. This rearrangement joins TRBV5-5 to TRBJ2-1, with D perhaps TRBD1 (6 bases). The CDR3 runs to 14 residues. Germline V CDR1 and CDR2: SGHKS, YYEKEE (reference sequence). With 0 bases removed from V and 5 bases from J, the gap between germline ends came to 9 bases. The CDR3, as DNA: TGTGCCAGCAGCTTGGGGACAGCGAACAATGAGCAGTTCTTC. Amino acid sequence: CASSLGTANNEQFF. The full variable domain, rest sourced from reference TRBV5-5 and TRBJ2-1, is DAGVTQSPTHLIKTRGQQVTLRCSPISGHKSVSWYQQVLGQGPQFIFQYYEKEERGRGNFPDRFSARQFPNYSSELNVNALLLGDSALYLCASSLGTANNEQFFGPGTRLTVL.

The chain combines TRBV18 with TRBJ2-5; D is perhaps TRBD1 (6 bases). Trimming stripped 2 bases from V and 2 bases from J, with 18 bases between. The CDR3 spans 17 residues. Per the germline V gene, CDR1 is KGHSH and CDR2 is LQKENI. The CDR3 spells CASSPFGQRIPQETQYF. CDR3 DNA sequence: TGTGCCAGCTCACCATTTGGACAGAGGATCCCTCAAGAGACCCAGTACTTC. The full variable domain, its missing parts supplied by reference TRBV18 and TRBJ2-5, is NAGVMQNPRHLVRRRGQEARLRCSPMKGHSHVYWYRQLPEEGLKFMVYLQKENIIDESGMPKERFSAEFPKEGPSILRIQQVVRGDSAAYFCASSPFGQRIPQETQYFGPGTRLLVL.

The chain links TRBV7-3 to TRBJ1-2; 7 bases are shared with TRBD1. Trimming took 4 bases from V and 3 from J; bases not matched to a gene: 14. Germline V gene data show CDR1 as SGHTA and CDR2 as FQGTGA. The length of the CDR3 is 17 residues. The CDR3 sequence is CASSSHPQGGRDYGYTF. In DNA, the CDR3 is TGTGCCAGCAGCTCGCATCCCCAGGGGGGCAGGGACTATGGCTACACCTTC.

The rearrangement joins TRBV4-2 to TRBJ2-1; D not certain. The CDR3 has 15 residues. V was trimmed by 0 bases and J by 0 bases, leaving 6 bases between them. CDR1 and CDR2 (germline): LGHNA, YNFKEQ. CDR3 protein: CASSQDRNSYNEQFF. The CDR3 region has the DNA TGTGCCAGCAGCCAAGACAGGAACTCCTACAATGAGCAGTTCTTC.

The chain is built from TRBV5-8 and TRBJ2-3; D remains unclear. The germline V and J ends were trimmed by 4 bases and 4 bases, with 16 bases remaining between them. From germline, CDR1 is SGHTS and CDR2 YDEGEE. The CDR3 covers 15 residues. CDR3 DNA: TGTGCCAGCAGCCCAATCATGGGGTGGCCAGATACGCAGTATTTT. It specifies CASSPIMGWPDTQYF.

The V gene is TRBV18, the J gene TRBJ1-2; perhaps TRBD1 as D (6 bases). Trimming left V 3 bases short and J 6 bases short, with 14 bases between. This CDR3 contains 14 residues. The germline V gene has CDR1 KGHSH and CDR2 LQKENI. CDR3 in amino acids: CASSPTGWDHGYTF. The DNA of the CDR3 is TGTGCCAGCTCACCCACAGGGTGGGATCATGGCTACACCTTC.